The clone carrying this T cell receptor beta chain was counted at least ten times. The antigen remains unidentified. RNA transcripts were the template for amplifying TCR beta CDR3 regions. HTBI primers were the set used in a first-round RT-PCR of the TCR CDR3. TCRdb re-derived calls from the multiplex PCR reads in MiXCR, one entry per CDR3 protein. The sample lists some 500,000 distinct CDR3 sequences, around an eighth occurring once. This CDR3 contains 15 residues. V lost 6 bases to trimming and J lost 4 bases; unmatched junction nucleotides: 9. In germline, CDR1 is LNHDA, CDR2 SQIVND (reference sequence). This entry comes from a study of T cells in Graves' hyperthyroidism and ophthalmopathy. The study's findings and limits: Separation of ophthalmopathy from stable hyperthyroidism was achieved by a 13 V-J model.

The receptor was isolated from a woman in her late teens or twenties with Graves' hyperthyroidism. Material for sequencing was blood. The rearrangement joins TRBV19 to TRBJ2-1; TRBD2 matches 7 bases. The CDR3 DNA reads as TGTGCCAGTAGCCGTAGGGGAGGGGAGTACAATGAGCAGTTCTTC. This encodes CASSRRGGEYNEQFF.